This T cell receptor (beta chain) derives from a study of cytotoxic CD8 clonotypes in ibrutinib-treated CLL. Study overall: Responses: around 24 partial, 2 complete; after median approximately 70 months, around 15 stayed remitted, some twelve progressed.

The study's findings and limits: Patients showed higher baseline clonality than age-matched healthy donors, and it tracked circulating CD8+ T-cell counts.

Trimming cost V 7 bases and J 7 bases, with 11 bases left between them. The germline V gene encodes CDR1 MRHNA and CDR2 SNTAGT. The CDR3 loop spans 13 amino acids. Target depth was 1 in 200,000 to 1 in 1 million T cells, about 10x per clonotype. Assay used: immunoSEQ multiplex PCR; TCRdb lists only in-frame clones, some missing. The table records 200,000 or so clones, more than 75% of them present only once. Details on this clone: The antigen is undetermined.

The chain joins TRBV6-4 to TRBJ1-6, with D unclear. This sequence was found in a human donor with chronic lymphocytic leukemia. Sample: PBMCs, taken after 12 months of ibrutinib treatment. The CDR3 region has the DNA TGTGCCAGCAAATCGGAGACAAATTCACCCCTCCACTTT. Translation gives CASKSETNSPLHF.